This record concerns one T cell receptor (beta chain) sequence. Its antigen remains unidentified. No quality values exist for individual bases; no much larger clone is one base distant. The data were obtained in a study of OX40 agonist ivuxolimab in advanced cancers. Study-level background: Ivuxolimab was a fully human IgG2 agonistic monoclonal antibody targeting the costimulatory receptor OX40 (CD134). Intravenous ivuxolimab was administered to patients every 2 weeks at six dose levels: 0.01, 0.1, 0.3, 1.5, 3 and 10 mg/kg. Among the 52 dose-escalation patients, about 20 had hepatocellular carcinoma, around 15 melanoma, 9 renal cell carcinoma and 9 head and neck cancer. A male proportion of 75% to 85% and a mean age of roughly 55 years, ranging from roughly 23 to 85, were recorded for the dose-escalation cohort. Prior anti-PD-1, anti-PD-L1 or anti-CTLA-4 therapy was permitted, and checkpoint inhibitors had been received by roughly two fifths of dose-escalation patients. Three dose-escalation patients achieved partial responses, one with hepatocellular carcinoma and two with cutaneous melanoma. Peripheral TCRbeta sequencing aimed to test whether ivuxolimab altered TCR sequence diversity and caused clonal T-cell expansion. The paper reports the monotherapy dose-escalation portion (N of about 56 patients) of the phase I ivuxolimab trial. What the study reported, not specific to this receptor: After ivuxolimab, CD8+ T cells had more expanded clones than CD4+ T cells on average. At doses of 0.1 to 3.0 mg/kg, clonal expansion of both CD4+ and CD8+ T cells in blood was seen between baseline and week 6. Low levels of normalized T-cell clonal expansion were also seen in some nonresponding patients. In partial responders in the 0.1-3.0 mg/kg groups, normalized peripheral clonal expansion was found to be among the lowest, especially among CD8+ T cells. Antigen specificity was not determined for the clonally expanded peripheral T cells.

Patients with a history of autoimmune disease or receiving systemic immunosuppression were excluded from the trial. Peripheral blood for TCR sequencing was drawn from every dose cohort at baseline, at cycle 4 day 1 and at cycle 7 day 1. The samples were drawn from a first-in-human, open-label, multicenter phase I dose-escalation trial of ivuxolimab. Adults with locally advanced or metastatic head and neck squamous cell, hepatocellular, melanoma or renal cell carcinoma were enrolled in the trial. Before TCR sequencing, CD4+ T cells and CD8+ T cells from peripheral blood were sorted into separate populations. Genomic DNA was isolated from the sorted cells so that the TCRbeta CDR3 region could be sequenced. The immunoSEQ Assay was used for sequencing of TCRbeta CDR3 regions. TCRdb re-hosts the immuneACCESS table, in-frame sequences only. Its copies lack some clones; in the studies checked, an unresolved V gene accounts for under half of them, and the cause for the rest is not known. The sample profile shows roughly 56,000 clones; about 83% of them were found once. The top ten clonotypes cover around 2.7% of the sample.

From cysteine to phenylalanine, the CDR3 is 14 amino acids long. The retained sequence is limited to the CDR3, 42 bases, with the frame set at the first base. A distance of 11 bases separates the germline ends of V and J, which lose 3 bases and 2 bases respectively. From a lookup of the germline V gene, CDR1 and CDR2 are SQVTM and ANQGSEA. Here the sequenced sample was CD4+ or CD8+ T cells sorted from blood, taken in a trial of the OX40 agonist ivuxolimab. In this chain, TRBV29-1 is recombined with TRBJ2-1; a weak D assignment points to TRBD2 (5 bases agree). This clonotype was sampled from an adult with an advanced solid tumor such as melanoma, head and neck, liver or kidney cancer. The DNA sequence reads TGCAGCGTTGAGGCTAGCTTTACCTACAATGAGCAGTTCTTC. It encodes CSVEASFTYNEQFF.